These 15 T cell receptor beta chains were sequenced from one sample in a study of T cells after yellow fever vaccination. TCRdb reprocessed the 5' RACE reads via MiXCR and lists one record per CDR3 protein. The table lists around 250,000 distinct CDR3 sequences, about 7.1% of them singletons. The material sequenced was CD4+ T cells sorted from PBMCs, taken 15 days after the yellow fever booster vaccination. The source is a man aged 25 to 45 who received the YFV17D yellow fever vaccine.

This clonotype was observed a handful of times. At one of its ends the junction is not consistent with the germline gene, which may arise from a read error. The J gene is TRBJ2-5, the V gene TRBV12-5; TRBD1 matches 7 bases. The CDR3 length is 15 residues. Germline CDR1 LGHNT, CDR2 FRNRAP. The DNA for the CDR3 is TGTGCTAGTGGTTTGGAGACAGGGCCCCAAGGGACCCAGTACTTC. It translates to CASGLETGPQGTQYF.

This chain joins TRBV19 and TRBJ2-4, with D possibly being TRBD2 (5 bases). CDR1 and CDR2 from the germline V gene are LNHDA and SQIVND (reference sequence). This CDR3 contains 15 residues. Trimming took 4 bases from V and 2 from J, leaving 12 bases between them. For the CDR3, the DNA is TGTGCCAGTAGTAAGGGAGATCGTCCCAAAAACATTCAGTACTTC. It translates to CASSKGDRPKNIQYF. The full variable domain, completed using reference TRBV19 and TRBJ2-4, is DGGITQSPKYLFRKEGQNVTLSCEQNLNHDAMYWYRQDPGQGLRLIYYSQIVNDFQKGDIAEGYSVSREKKESFPLTVTSAQKNPTAFYLCASSKGDRPKNIQYFGAGTRLSVL.

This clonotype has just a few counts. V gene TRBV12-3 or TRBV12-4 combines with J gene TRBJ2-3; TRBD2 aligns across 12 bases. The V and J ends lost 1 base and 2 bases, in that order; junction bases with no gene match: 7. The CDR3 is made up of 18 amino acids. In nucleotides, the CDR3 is TGTGCCAGCAGTTTAGGGCTAGCGGGAGGGATACACACAGATACGCAGTATTTT. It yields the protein CASSLGLAGGIHTDTQYF.

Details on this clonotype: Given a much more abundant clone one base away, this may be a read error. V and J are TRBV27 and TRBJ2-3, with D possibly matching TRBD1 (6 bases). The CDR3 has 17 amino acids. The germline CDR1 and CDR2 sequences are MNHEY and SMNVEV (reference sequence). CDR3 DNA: TGTGCCAGCAGTTTAAAGGGTGACGGGGTCCGGACAGATGCGCAGTATTTT. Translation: CASSLKGDGVRTDAQYF.

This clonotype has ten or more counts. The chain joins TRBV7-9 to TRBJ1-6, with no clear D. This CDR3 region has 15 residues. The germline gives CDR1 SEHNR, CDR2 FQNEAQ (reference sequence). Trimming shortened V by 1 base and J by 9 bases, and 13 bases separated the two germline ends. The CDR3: CASSLDQTVFSPLHF. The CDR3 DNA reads TGTGCCAGCAGCTTAGACCAGACGGTTTTTTCACCCCTCCACTTT.

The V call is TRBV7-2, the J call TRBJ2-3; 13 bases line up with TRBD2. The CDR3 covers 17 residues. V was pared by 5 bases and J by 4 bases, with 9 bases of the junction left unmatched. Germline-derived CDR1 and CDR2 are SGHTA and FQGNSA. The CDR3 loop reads CASSQYRTSGSADTQYF. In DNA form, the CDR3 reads TGTGCCAGCAGCCAATACCGGACTAGCGGGAGTGCAGATACGCAGTATTTT.

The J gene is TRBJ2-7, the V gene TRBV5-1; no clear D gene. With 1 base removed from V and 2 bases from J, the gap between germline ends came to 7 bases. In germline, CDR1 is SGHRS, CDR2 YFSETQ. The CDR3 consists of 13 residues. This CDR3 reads CASSLSLAYEQYF. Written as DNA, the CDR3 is TGCGCCAGCAGCTTGTCCCTGGCCTACGAGCAGTACTTC.

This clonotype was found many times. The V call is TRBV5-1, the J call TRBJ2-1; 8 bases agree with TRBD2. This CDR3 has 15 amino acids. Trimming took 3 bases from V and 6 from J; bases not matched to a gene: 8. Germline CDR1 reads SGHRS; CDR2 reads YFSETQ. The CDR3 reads CASSYSGDHSNEQFF. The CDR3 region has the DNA TGCGCCAGCAGCTATAGCGGGGACCACTCCAATGAGCAGTTCTTC.

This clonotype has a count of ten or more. The CDR3 loop is CASSRGRGGYGYTF. The CDR3 bases are TGTGCCAGCAGCCGGGGGCGGGGAGGCTATGGCTACACCTTC. The V call is TRBV14, the J call TRBJ1-2; D might be TRBD1 (6 bases). This CDR3 contains 14 residues. Trimming pared 4 bases from V and 4 bases from J, leaving 13 bases between. From germline, CDR1 is SGHDN and CDR2 FVKESK.

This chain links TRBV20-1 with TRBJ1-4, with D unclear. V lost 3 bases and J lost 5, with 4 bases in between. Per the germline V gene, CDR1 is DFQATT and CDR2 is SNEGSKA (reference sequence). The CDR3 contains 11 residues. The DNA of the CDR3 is TGCAGTGCTAGTGAGAATGAAAAACTGTTTTTT. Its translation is CSASENEKLFF.

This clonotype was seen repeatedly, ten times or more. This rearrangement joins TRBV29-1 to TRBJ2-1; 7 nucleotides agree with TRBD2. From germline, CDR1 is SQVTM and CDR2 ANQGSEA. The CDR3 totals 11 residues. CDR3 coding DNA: TGCAGTGTGGCGGGAGTTAATGAGCAGTTCTTC. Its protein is CSVAGVNEQFF.

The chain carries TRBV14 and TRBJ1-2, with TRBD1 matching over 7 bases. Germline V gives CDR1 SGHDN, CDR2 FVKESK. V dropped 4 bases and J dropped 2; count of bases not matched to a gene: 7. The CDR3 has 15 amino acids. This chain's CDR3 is CASSRMPTGNYGYTF. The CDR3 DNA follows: TGTGCCAGCAGCCGAATGCCGACAGGGAACTATGGCTACACCTTC.

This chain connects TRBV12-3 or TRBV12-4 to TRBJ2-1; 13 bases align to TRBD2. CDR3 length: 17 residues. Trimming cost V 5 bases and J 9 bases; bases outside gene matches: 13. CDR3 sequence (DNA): TGTGCCAGCAGTCTACCATCGGGACTAGCGGGAAACGGTGAGCAGTTCTTC. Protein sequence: CASSLPSGLAGNGEQFF.

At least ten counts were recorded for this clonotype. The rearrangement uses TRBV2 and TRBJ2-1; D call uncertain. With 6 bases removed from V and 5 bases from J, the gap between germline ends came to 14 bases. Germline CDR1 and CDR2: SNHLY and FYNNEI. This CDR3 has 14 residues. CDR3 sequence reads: CASRPAASHNEQFF. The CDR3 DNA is TGTGCCAGCAGGCCCGCGGCCAGCCACAATGAGCAGTTCTTC.

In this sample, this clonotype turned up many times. CDR3 DNA: TGTGCCAGCCCCAGTAAAGGGGATAGCGGGGAGCTGTTTTTT. Its protein is CASPSKGDSGELFF. The chain is built from TRBV6-7 and TRBJ2-2, with D possibly matching TRBD1 (5 bases). TRBV6-7 is filed as an ORF, its function uncertain. This CDR3 has 14 residues. Trimming removed 8 bases from V and 7 bases from J, with 17 bases in between.